Following are 18 T cell receptor beta chains from one sample sequenced in a study of T cells in women clearing cervical HPV infection. Measured with immunoSEQ multiplex PCR; TCRdb has only the in-frame clones, and not every one. The ten most abundant clones cover 6% to 7% of a sample with fewer than 30,000 clones. The material sequenced was blood buffy coat. These receptor sequences come from a woman between 18 and 75 years old with a cervical HPV16 infection that either progressed to CIN3+ or cleared (not recorded which).

Turning to this clone: The observed sequence ends 3 residues before the CDR3 terminus, with the missing tail filled in from the germline J gene. The chain joins TRBV19 to TRBJ1-5; D possibly corresponds to TRBD1 (5 bases). From germline, CDR1 is LNHDA and CDR2 SQIVND (reference sequence). Trimming removed 7 bases at V and 1 base at J, with 11 bases between. This CDR3 comprises 14 residues. The part of the CDR3 DNA that was read is TGTGCCAGTATTGGGGGGGACAGCAATCAGCCC. Translated: CASIGGDSNQP. The CDR3 in its entirety is CASIGGDSNQPQHF.

A note on this clone: The CDR3 goes on 3 residues after the read ends, and that part is filled in from the germline J gene. The rearrangement joins TRBV19 to TRBJ2-1, with TRBD2 matching 9 bases. There are 17 residues in the CDR3. V gave up 6 bases and J gave up 3 bases; unmatched junction bases: 12. Germline assignment: CDR1 LNHDA and CDR2 SQIVND (reference sequence). The sequenced CDR3 bases are TGTGCCAGTAGCAGACGACTAGCGGAACAACGCTACAATGAG. It translates to CASSRRLAEQRYNE. The entire CDR3 reads CASSRRLAEQRYNEQFF.

Worth noting for this clone: The CDR3 is cut off 3 residues early in the read; its end comes from the germline J gene. The rearrangement joins TRBV7-7 to TRBJ2-3; 13 bases are shared with TRBD2. Germline loops: CDR1 SSHAT, CDR2 FNYEAQ (reference sequence). J was trimmed by 3 bases and V by 5 bases; bases with no gene match: 11. The CDR3 extends over 18 amino acids. The CDR3 sequence: CASSPYPGLAGRTDTQYF. The sequenced part of the CDR3 DNA is TGTGCCAGCAGCCCATACCCGGGACTAGCGGGGAGGACAGATACG.

The sequenced part of the CDR3 DNA is TGTGCCAGCAGCTTCGCGGGATCAATCACAGATACG. Encoded protein: CASSFAGSITDT. The full CDR3 sequence reads CASSFAGSITDTQYF. This chain uses TRBV5-4 with TRBJ2-3; the D gene is possibly TRBD2 (6 bases). From the germline J gene comes the end of the CDR3, since the read stops 3 residues before it. This CDR3 is built from 15 residues. Germline CDR1 SGHNT, CDR2 YYREEE (reference sequence). The V gene lost 2 bases and the J gene lost 2 bases, with 12 bases spanning the gap.

In regard to this clone: The read gets to within 3 residues of the CDR3 end, and the germline J gene fills in the rest. The chain links TRBV5-1 to TRBJ2-3; 7 bases map to TRBD2. Germline trimming cut 2 bases from V and 2 bases from J; bases unmatched to any gene: 5. Germline CDR1 SGHRS, CDR2 YFSETQ. This CDR3 region has 15 residues. The sequenced CDR3 bases are TGCGCCAGCAGCTTCGGACTAGATTACACAGATACG. Its translation: CASSFGLDYTDT. The entire CDR3 sequence reads CASSFGLDYTDTQYF.

CDR3 sequence: CASSMRQGTKAFF. CDR3 DNA, as far as it was read: TGTGCCAGTAGTATGAGACAGGGGACGAAA. This chain connects TRBV19 to TRBJ1-1; 8 bases line up with TRBD1. Read data end 3 residues before the CDR3 end; the end is taken from the germline J gene. CDR1 is LNHDA, CDR2 SQIVND, per germline (reference sequence). The CDR3 is made up of 13 amino acids.

A remark on this clone: The read stops 3 residues short of the end of the CDR3; the missing end is completed from the germline J gene. V gene TRBV6-1 combines with J gene TRBJ2-1, with D perhaps matching TRBD2 (6 bases). The length of the CDR3 is 15 residues. V lost 4 bases, J lost 7 bases, and 17 bases lay in between. The germline V gene encodes CDR1 MNHNS and CDR2 SASEGT. CDR3 bases read: TGTGCCAGCAGTGGGGTTAGCGGTCATGGGAATGAG. It yields the protein CASSGVSGHGNE. In full, the CDR3 is CASSGVSGHGNEQFF.

Remarks on this clone: The read ends 3 residues early relative to the CDR3; the germline J gene fills the gap. V gene TRBV7-7 combines with J gene TRBJ1-2; a possible D gene is TRBD1 (5 bases). Germline V gene lookup returns CDR1 SSHAT and CDR2 FNYEAQ (reference sequence). This CDR3 has 15 amino acids. Partial CDR3 DNA: TGTGCCAGCAGCTTAAGTTATGCCAGAGGGGATGAC. Amino acid sequence: CASSLSYARGDD. Given in full, the CDR3 is CASSLSYARGDDYTF.

As concerns this clone: The DNA ends 3 residues before the CDR3 does, and the rest of the CDR3 is filled in from the germline J gene. The rearrangement uses TRBV7-9 and TRBJ1-1; D is ambiguous. The CDR3 is made up of 15 amino acids. Trimming removed 1 base from V and 0 bases from J, with 9 bases in between. Germline V CDR1 and CDR2: SEHNR, FQNEAQ (reference sequence). Incomplete CDR3 DNA: TGTGCCAGCAGCTTAGTGCACAGTATGAACACTGAA. Translation: CASSLVHSMNTE. From start to end, the CDR3 is CASSLVHSMNTEAFF.

About this clone: The read stops 3 residues short of the end of the CDR3; the missing end is completed from the germline J gene. The V gene is TRBV19, the J gene TRBJ1-2; D gene uncertain. This CDR3 contains 14 residues. The germline CDR1 and CDR2 sequences are LNHDA and SQIVND (reference sequence). CDR3 DNA (partial): TGTGCCAGTAGTGAATCTAGCGGACGCCCTATC. It codes for CASSESSGRPI. The whole CDR3 sequence reads CASSESSGRPIYTF.

About this clone: The CDR3 goes on 3 residues after the read ends, and that part is filled in from the germline J gene. The chain has TRBV7-9 and TRBJ2-3; D is possibly TRBD2 (6 bases). Germline V gives CDR1 SEHNR, CDR2 FQNEAQ (reference sequence). The CDR3 contains 14 residues. The covered CDR3 bases are TGTGCCAGCAGCCTCCGGACTATACAAGAGACG. Amino acid sequence: CASSLRTIQET. The entire CDR3 reads CASSLRTIQETQYF.

With regard to this clone: With the read ending 3 residues before the CDR3 end, the germline J gene is used to fill in that end. This chain connects TRBV19 to TRBJ2-3; the match to TRBD2 covers 11 bases. V gave up 8 bases and J gave up 2 bases; unmatched junction bases: 6. Germline CDR1 reads LNHDA; CDR2 reads SQIVND (reference sequence). The CDR3 sequence is 15 residues long. The CDR3 region is CASGASGRYTDTQYF. The sequenced part of the CDR3 DNA is TGTGCCAGTGGCGCTAGCGGGAGGTACACAGATACG. Looking up the rest from reference TRBV19 and TRBJ2-3 gives the full variable domain: DGGITQSPKYLFRKEGQNVTLSCEQNLNHDAMYWYRQDPGQGLRLIYYSQIVNDFQKGDIAEGYSVSREKKESFPLTVTSAQKNPTAFYLCASGASGRYTDTQYFGPGTRLTVL.

With respect to this clone: Read coverage stops 3 residues before the CDR3 terminus; the germline J gene supplies the remainder. This chain joins TRBV5-1 and TRBJ2-6; D is uncertain. V was shortened by 0 bases and J by 8 bases, with 9 bases between the two germline ends. This CDR3 is built from 14 residues. CDR1 is SGHRS, CDR2 YFSETQ, per germline. The CDR3 bases that were read are TGCGCCAGCAGCTTGGAGGGTTGGTCCAACGTC. Its translation is CASSLEGWSNV. The full CDR3 protein is CASSLEGWSNVLTF.

Notes on this clone: The read stops 3 residues short of the end of the CDR3; the missing end is completed from the germline J gene. The genes are TRBV19 and TRBJ1-2; D is unresolved. This CDR3 contains 12 residues. Germline-derived CDR1 and CDR2 are LNHDA and SQIVND (reference sequence). The CDR3 DNA, read in part, is TGTGCCAGTAGTAGACTAGCTGATACC. This gives the protein CASSRLADT. The full CDR3 reads CASSRLADTYTF.

On this clone: The read ends 3 residues shy of where the CDR3 ends; the end is completed using the germline J gene. The rearrangement joins TRBV7-9 to TRBJ1-2; D call uncertain. There are 15 residues in the CDR3. CDR1 SEHNR and CDR2 FQNEAQ come from the germline V gene (reference sequence). The chain's CDR3 is CASSPEGSKFNDYTF. Partial CDR3 DNA: TGTGCCAGCAGCCCCGAGGGTAGTAAATTTAATGAC.

Comments on this clone: Read coverage stops 3 residues before the CDR3 terminus; the germline J gene supplies the remainder. The chain recombines TRBV14 with TRBJ2-5; D not resolved. V was shortened by 0 bases and J by 2 bases, with 10 bases between the two germline ends. The CDR3 is 15 amino acids. Germline V gives CDR1 SGHDN, CDR2 FVKESK. CDR3 bases read: TGTGCCAGCAGCCAAGATCTAGGCCAACAAGAGACC. Translating it yields CASSQDLGQQET. The whole CDR3 protein reads CASSQDLGQQETQYF.

For this clone: The CDR3 extends 3 residues past the end of the read, so its final part is completed from the germline J gene. The genes are TRBV18 and TRBJ2-3; D gene ambiguous. There are 12 residues in the CDR3. CDR1 is KGHSH and CDR2 is LQKENI in the germline V gene. CDR3 sequence reads: CASCNHVETQYF. The part of the CDR3 DNA that was read is TGTGCCAGCTGTAACCACGTAGAGACG.

CDR3 DNA (partial): TGTGCCAGCAGTTTACCAGAAAGGGAGACC. Encoded protein: CASSLPERET. The full CDR3 protein is CASSLPERETQYF. The chain joins TRBV28 to TRBJ2-5; D is unclear. The read ends 3 residues before the CDR3 terminus; that terminus is restored from the germline J gene. The CDR3 runs 13 residues. CDR1 is MDHEN, CDR2 SYDVKM, per germline. V lost 2 bases and J lost 5, with 9 bases in between.